What follows are 21 T cell receptor beta chains derived from one specimen sequenced in a study of a mutant IDH1 vaccine in newly diagnosed glioma. The sample's time point: week 11, during vaccination. What each vaccine dose contained was 300 ug of mutant IDH1 20-mer peptide, accompanied by topical imiquimod. Assay: immunoSEQ multiplex PCR; the TCRdb copy retains only in-frame clones and omits some. In the table there are roughly 130,000 clones, around 77% of which are singletons. Their cognate antigens are unknown. Material: PBMCs, obtained from a glioma patient whose treatment included an IDH1 peptide vaccine. Receptors originate from a man between 40 and 49 years old with glioma.

CDR3 protein: CASSLDWLFEQYF. DNA for the CDR3: TGTGCCAGCAGCTTGGATTGGCTCTTCGAGCAGTACTTC. V gene TRBV5-5 combines with J gene TRBJ2-7; D is unclear. The CDR3 has 13 amino acids. Germline loops: CDR1 SGHKS, CDR2 YYEKEE (reference sequence). The ends were cut back, 0 bases at V and 6 bases at J, with 10 bases in the middle.

This clone has a single count. In DNA, the CDR3 is TGTGCCAGCAGTGAATACGAATTACGCTCCTACGAGCAGTACTTC. It is translated as CASSEYELRSYEQYF. V usage is TRBV6-1 and J usage is TRBJ2-7; D is undetermined. V was trimmed by 2 bases and J by 0 bases, leaving 11 bases between them. CDR3 length: 15 residues. Germline values: CDR1 MNHNS, CDR2 SASEGT.

This clone was seen a few times. The rearrangement links TRBV7-6 to TRBJ2-7; D is unclear. Germline CDR1 reads SGHVS; CDR2 reads FNYEAQ. The CDR3 sequence is 12 residues long. Trimming took off 1 base at V and 1 base at J, with 2 bases between the two ends. The CDR3, as DNA: TGTGCCAGCAGCTTAGGATCCTACGAGCAGTACTTC. Translated, it gives CASSLGSYEQYF.

This clone was seen a few times. The V gene is TRBV18, the J gene TRBJ1-1; D is undetermined. From germline, CDR1 is KGHSH and CDR2 LQKENI. The V end lost 0 bases, the J end lost 3 bases, and 8 bases lay between the germline ends. This CDR3 is built from 14 residues. The DNA for the CDR3 is TGTGCCAGCTCACCACCCGGACTCTACACTGAAGCTTTCTTT. Protein sequence: CASSPPGLYTEAFF.

The gene calls are TRBV5-6 and TRBJ2-1; possibly TRBD1 or TRBD2 for D (5 bases each). Trimming took off 1 base at V and 1 base at J, with 9 bases between the two ends. The CDR3 contains 15 residues. Germline V gene data show CDR1 as SGHDT and CDR2 as YYEEEE. The DNA of the CDR3 is TGTGCCAGCAGCTTGATCGGGGCATCCTACAATGAGCAGTTCTTC. It yields the protein CASSLIGASYNEQFF. Drawing the rest from reference TRBV5-6 and TRBJ2-1, the complete variable domain is DAGVTQSPTHLIKTRGQQVTLRCSPKSGHDTVSWYQQALGQGPQFIFQYYEEEERQRGNFPDRFSGHQFPNYSSELNVNALLLGDSALYLCASSLIGASYNEQFFGPGTRLTVL.

The CDR3 sequence: CASSIGSSITEAFF. The DNA for the CDR3 is TGTGCCAGTAGTATAGGTTCGTCTATCACTGAAGCTTTCTTT. This chain uses TRBV19 with TRBJ1-1; D call uncertain. Germline CDR1 and CDR2: LNHDA and SQIVND (reference sequence). The V end was cut by 1 base, the J end by 4 bases, with 10 bases between. The CDR3 length is 14 residues. Combining the CDR3 with reference TRBV19 and TRBJ1-1 gives the whole variable domain DGGITQSPKYLFRKEGQNVTLSCEQNLNHDAMYWYRQDPGQGLRLIYYSQIVNDFQKGDIAEGYSVSREKKESFPLTVTSAQKNPTAFYLCASSIGSSITEAFFGQGTRLTVV.

The V call is TRBV28, the J call TRBJ1-2, with unresolved D. The CDR3 length is 14 residues. V was pared by 5 bases and J by 0 bases, with 10 bases between. CDR1 and CDR2 (germline): MDHEN, SYDVKM. The DNA of the CDR3 is TGTGCCAGCAGTACCGGAATAACTAACTATGGCTACACCTTC. As protein: CASSTGITNYGYTF.

The chain couples TRBV10-3 to TRBJ1-5; D is unresolved. The germline V and J ends were trimmed by 0 bases and 5 bases, with 17 bases remaining between them. Germline V gene lookup returns CDR1 ENHRY and CDR2 SYGVKD. The CDR3 consists of 17 residues. The CDR3: CAISESEMAAVDQPQHF. CDR3 nucleotides: TGTGCCATCAGTGAGTCGGAAATGGCGGCGGTCGATCAGCCCCAGCATTTT.

This rearrangement joins TRBV7-2 to TRBJ2-7; 9 bases align to TRBD1. CDR3 length: 16 amino acids. Germline V CDR1 and CDR2: SGHTA, FQGNSA. The ends lost 1 base at V and 2 bases at J; junction bases unmatched: 6. The CDR3, as DNA: TGTGCCAGCAGCTTAGGCGGGCGGACAGGGGCCTACGAGCAGTACTTC. Amino acid sequence: CASSLGGRTGAYEQYF. The variable domain in full, completed from reference TRBV7-2 and TRBJ2-7, reads GAGVSQSPSNKVTEKGKDVELRCDPISGHTALYWYRQSLGQGLEFLIYFQGNSAPDKSGLPSDRFSAERTGGSVSTLTIQRTQQEDSAVYLCASSLGGRTGAYEQYFGPGTRLTVT.

V gene TRBV5-1 combines with J gene TRBJ2-6, with TRBD1 matching over 7 bases. Germline-derived CDR1 and CDR2 are SGHRS and YFSETQ. The CDR3 runs 15 residues. V trimming: 3 bases; J trimming: 4 bases; junction bases outside the gene matches: 4. This CDR3 is CASSSTGFGANVLTF. In DNA, the CDR3 is TGCGCCAGCAGCTCGACAGGGTTCGGGGCCAACGTCCTGACTTTC.

This clone was recorded at least ten times. The chain has TRBV7-9 and TRBJ2-2, with D unclear. The germline CDR1 and CDR2 sequences are SEHNR and FQNEAQ (reference sequence). V lost 5 bases and J 1 base, leaving 11 bases between the germline ends. The CDR3 is 15 amino acids. The CDR3 sequence is CASSPPNVNTGELFF. The CDR3 bases are TGTGCCAGCAGCCCCCCGAATGTGAACACCGGGGAGCTGTTTTTT.

DNA for the CDR3: TGTGCCAGCAGTTTAGGCACAGGGGAGAAGGAAAAACTGTTTTTT. This sequence encodes CASSLGTGEKEKLFF. V usage is TRBV28 and J usage is TRBJ1-4; TRBD1 matches at 7 bases. Germline CDR1 MDHEN, CDR2 SYDVKM. J gave up 8 bases and V 2 bases, and 8 bases lay outside the gene matches. The CDR3 length is 15 residues.

CDR3 nucleotide sequence: TGTGCCAGCAGTTTGGGACACGGTCAGCCCCAGCATTTT. It codes for CASSLGHGQPQHF. This chain uses TRBV27 with TRBJ1-5; tentative D call: TRBD1 (6 bases). The CDR3 is 13 amino acids. CDR1 and CDR2 from the germline V gene are MNHEY and SMNVEV (reference sequence). Trimming cost V 3 bases and J 6 bases, with 9 bases left between them.

The chain uses TRBV12-5 and TRBJ1-2; D uncertain. There are 13 residues in the CDR3. Germline loops: CDR1 LGHNT, CDR2 FRNRAP. Trimming took off 6 bases at V and 2 bases at J, with 10 bases between the two ends. CDR3 loop: CASGQTENYGYTF. The CDR3 DNA follows: TGTGCTAGTGGCCAGACGGAGAACTATGGCTACACCTTC. Full variable domain (rest looked up from reference TRBV12-5 and TRBJ1-2): DARVTQTPRHKVTEMGQEVTMRCQPILGHNTVFWYRQTMMQGLELLAYFRNRAPLDDSGMPKDRFSAEMPDATLATLKIQPSEPRDSAVYFCASGQTENYGYTFGSGTRLTVV.

The table lists this clone with a count of one. V gene TRBV12-5 combines with J gene TRBJ2-3; no firm D call. CDR1 is LGHNT and CDR2 is FRNRAP in the germline V gene. This CDR3 spans 13 amino acids. Trimming cost V 7 bases and J 4 bases, with 12 bases left between them. In nucleotides, the CDR3 is TGTGCTAGTGCCCCGTCGGGTCCAGATACGCAGTATTTT. Protein sequence: CASAPSGPDTQYF.

The chain carries TRBV4-3 and TRBJ2-2; 8 bases match TRBD2. Trimming took 4 bases from V and 3 from J; bases not matched to a gene: 7. CDR3 length equals 16 residues. Germline CDR1 reads LGHNA; CDR2 reads YSLEER. The DNA of the CDR3 is TGCGCCAGCAGCCTCGGACCAGCGGGAGACACCGGGGAGCTGTTTTTT. Translation: CASSLGPAGDTGELFF.

The chain joins TRBV5-4 to TRBJ2-1; 7 bases align to TRBD2. CDR3 length: 12 amino acids. CDR1 and CDR2 (germline): SGHNT, YYREEE (reference sequence). The ends lost 4 bases at V and 12 bases at J; junction bases unmatched: 7. The CDR3 coding sequence is TGTGCCAGCAGCACTCTAGCGGCTGGGCAGTTCTTC. This gives the protein CASSTLAAGQFF.

The V gene is TRBV7-2, the J gene TRBJ2-5; maybe TRBD1 (5 bases). The V end was cut by 2 bases, the J end by 4 bases, with 5 bases between. CDR3 length equals 12 residues. Germline V gives CDR1 SGHTA, CDR2 FQGNSA. The chain's CDR3 is CASSLQGETQYF. CDR3 sequence (DNA): TGTGCCAGCAGCTTACAGGGAGAGACCCAGTACTTC.

The chain is built from TRBV11-1 and TRBJ2-2, with D uncertain. Germline loops: CDR1 SGHAT, CDR2 FQDESV (reference sequence). V was pared by 1 base and J by 3 bases, with 9 bases between. This CDR3 is built from 15 residues. The CDR3 region is CASSLDLGYTGELFF. CDR3 coding DNA: TGTGCCAGCAGCTTAGATCTGGGTTACACCGGGGAGCTGTTTTTT.

The V gene is TRBV5-6, the J gene TRBJ2-7; 7 bases agree with TRBD1. Germline trimming cut 3 bases from V and 6 bases from J; bases unmatched to any gene: 6. Germline loops: CDR1 SGHDT, CDR2 YYEEEE. This CDR3 is 13 amino acids long. This CDR3 is CASSYGQVLEQYF. The CDR3 coding sequence is TGTGCCAGCAGCTACGGACAGGTTCTCGAGCAGTACTTC.

The rearrangement links TRBV30 to TRBJ2-5; unclear D gene. Trimming took 0 bases from V and 1 from J, leaving 12 bases between them. Germline loops: CDR1 GTSNPN, CDR2 SVGIG (reference sequence). The CDR3 runs to 15 residues. For the CDR3, the DNA is TGTGCCTGGAGTGTACCTCGCCCCGGCCAAGAGACCCAGTACTTC. It yields the protein CAWSVPRPGQETQYF.